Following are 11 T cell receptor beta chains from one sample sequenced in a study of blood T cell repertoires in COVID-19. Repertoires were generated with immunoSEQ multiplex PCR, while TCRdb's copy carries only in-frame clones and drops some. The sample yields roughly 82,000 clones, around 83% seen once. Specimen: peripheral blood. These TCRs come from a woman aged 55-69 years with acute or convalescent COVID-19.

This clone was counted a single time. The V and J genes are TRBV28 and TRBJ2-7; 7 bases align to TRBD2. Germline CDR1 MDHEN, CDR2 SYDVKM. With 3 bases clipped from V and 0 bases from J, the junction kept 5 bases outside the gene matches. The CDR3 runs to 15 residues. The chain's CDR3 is CASSFSGMSSYEQYF. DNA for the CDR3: TGTGCCAGCAGTTTCAGCGGGATGAGCTCCTACGAGCAGTACTTC.

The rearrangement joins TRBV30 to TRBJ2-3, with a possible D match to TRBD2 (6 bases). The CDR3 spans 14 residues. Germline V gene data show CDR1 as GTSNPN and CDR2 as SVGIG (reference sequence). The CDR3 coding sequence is TGTACCCTGACCCGGGGGAGAGGTGGAGATACGCAGTATTTT. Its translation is CTLTRGRGGDTQYF.

The CDR3 bases are TGTGCCAGCAGCTGGGGAGGCCGCAATCAGCCCCAGCATTTT. Encoded protein: CASSWGGRNQPQHF. The chain carries TRBV7-9 and TRBJ1-5; D is unresolved. V dropped 4 bases and J dropped 2 bases, with 9 bases sitting between them. The germline CDR1 and CDR2 sequences are SEHNR and FQNEAQ (reference sequence). The CDR3 contains 14 residues.

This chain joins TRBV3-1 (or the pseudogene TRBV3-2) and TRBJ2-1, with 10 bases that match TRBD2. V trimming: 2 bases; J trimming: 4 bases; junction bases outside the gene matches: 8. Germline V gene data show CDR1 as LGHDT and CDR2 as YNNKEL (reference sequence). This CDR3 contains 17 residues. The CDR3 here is CASSQQLLAGRYNEQFF. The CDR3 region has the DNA TGTGCCAGCAGCCAACAACTACTAGCGGGGCGATACAATGAGCAGTTCTTC.

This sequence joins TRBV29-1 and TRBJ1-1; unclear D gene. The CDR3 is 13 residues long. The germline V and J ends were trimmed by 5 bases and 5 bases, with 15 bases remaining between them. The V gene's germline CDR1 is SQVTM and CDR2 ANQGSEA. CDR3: CSVRSGENTEAFF. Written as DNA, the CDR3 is TGCAGCGTTAGGAGTGGGGAGAATACTGAAGCTTTCTTT.

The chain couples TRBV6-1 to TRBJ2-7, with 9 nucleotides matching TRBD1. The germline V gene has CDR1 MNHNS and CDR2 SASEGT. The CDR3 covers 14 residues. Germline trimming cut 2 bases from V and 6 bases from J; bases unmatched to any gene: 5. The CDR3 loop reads CASSEKGTGLEQYF. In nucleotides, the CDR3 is TGTGCCAGCAGTGAAAAAGGGACAGGGCTCGAGCAGTACTTC.

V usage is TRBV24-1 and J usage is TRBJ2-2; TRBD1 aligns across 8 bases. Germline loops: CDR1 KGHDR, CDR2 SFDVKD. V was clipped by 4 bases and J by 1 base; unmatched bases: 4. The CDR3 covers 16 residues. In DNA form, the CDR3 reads TGTGCCACCAGTGACTCCGGGACAGGGAACACCGGGGAGCTGTTTTTT. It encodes CATSDSGTGNTGELFF.

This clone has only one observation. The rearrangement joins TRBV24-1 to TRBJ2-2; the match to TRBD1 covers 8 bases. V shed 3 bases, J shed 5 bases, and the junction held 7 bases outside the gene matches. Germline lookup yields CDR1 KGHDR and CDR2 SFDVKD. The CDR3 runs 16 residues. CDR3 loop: CATSDIGTGDTGELFF. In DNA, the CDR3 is TGTGCCACCAGTGATATCGGGACAGGCGATACCGGGGAGCTGTTTTTT.

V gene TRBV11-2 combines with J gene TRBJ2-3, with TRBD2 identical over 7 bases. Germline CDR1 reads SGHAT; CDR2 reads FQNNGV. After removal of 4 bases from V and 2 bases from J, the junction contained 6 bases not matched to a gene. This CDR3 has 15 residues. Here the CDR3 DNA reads TGTGCCAGCAGCTGGGGAGGGGCGCACACAGATACGCAGTATTTT. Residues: CASSWGGAHTDTQYF.

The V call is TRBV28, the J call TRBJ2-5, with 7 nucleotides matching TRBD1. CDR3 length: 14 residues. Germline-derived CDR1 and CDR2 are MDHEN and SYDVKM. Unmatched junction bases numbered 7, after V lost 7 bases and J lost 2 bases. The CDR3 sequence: CASTDGTAQETQYF. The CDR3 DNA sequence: TGTGCCAGCACCGATGGGACAGCGCAAGAGACCCAGTACTTC.

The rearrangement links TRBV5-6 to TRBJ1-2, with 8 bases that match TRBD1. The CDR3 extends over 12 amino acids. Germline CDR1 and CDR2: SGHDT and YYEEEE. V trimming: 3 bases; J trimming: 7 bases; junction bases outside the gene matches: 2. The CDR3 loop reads CASSYRGAGYTF. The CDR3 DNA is TGTGCCAGCAGCTACAGGGGGGCTGGCTACACCTTC.